This note documents a single T cell receptor beta chain sequence. What it binds is not known. CDR1 is SGHRS and CDR2 is YFSETQ in the germline V gene. This CDR3 comprises 12 residues. Deletions cut 1 base from V and 7 bases from J, with 8 bases between. The sample belongs to a study of Graves' ophthalmopathy and Graves' hyperthyroidism. The study, taken as a whole, reports: Most thyroid-expanded clonotypes exceeding 0.001 frequency were also found in blood.

Amplification of the TCR beta CDR3 regions used RNA transcripts (as template). RT-PCR in the first round used HTBI primers; a second-round multiplex PCR followed. From the multiplex PCR reads, TCRdb called clonotypes with MiXCR, one entry per CDR3 protein. The sample includes over a million distinct CDR3 sequences, 35% to 45% of them seen just once. The receptor was isolated from an adult man with Graves' hyperthyroidism. Sequencing was carried out using peripheral blood or thyroid tissue (not recorded which). V and J are TRBV5-1 and TRBJ1-1; D is unclear. CDR3 bases: TGCGCCAGCAGCTTGTCGGACGGTGAAGCTTTCTTT. Protein: CASSLSDGEAFF.